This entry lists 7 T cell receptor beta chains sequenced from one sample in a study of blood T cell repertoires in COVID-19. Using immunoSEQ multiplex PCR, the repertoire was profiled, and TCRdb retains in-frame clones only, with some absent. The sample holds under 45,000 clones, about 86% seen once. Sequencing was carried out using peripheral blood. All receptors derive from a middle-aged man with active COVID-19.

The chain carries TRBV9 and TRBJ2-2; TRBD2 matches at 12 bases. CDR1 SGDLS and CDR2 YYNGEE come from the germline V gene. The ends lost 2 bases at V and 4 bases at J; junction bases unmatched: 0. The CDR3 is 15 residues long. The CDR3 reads CASSVTSGSTGELFF. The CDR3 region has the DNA TGTGCCAGCAGCGTGACTAGCGGGAGCACCGGGGAGCTGTTTTTT.

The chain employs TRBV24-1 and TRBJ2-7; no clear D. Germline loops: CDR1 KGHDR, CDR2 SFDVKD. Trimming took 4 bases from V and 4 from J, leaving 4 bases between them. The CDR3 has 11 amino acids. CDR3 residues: CATSDTYEQYF. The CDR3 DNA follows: TGTGCCACCAGTGACACTTACGAGCAGTACTTC.

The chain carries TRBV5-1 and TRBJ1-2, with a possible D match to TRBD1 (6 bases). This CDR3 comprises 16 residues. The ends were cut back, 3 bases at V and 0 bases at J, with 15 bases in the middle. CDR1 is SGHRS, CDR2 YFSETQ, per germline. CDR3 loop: CASSSRGATANYGYTF. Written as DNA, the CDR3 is TGCGCCAGCAGCTCGCGGGGGGCAACCGCTAACTATGGCTACACCTTC.

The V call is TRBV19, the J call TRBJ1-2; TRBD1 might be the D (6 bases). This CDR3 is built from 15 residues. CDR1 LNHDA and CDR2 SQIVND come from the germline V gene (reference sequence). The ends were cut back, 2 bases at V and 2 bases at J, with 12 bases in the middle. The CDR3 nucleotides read TGTGCCAGTAGTATATCCCACGACAGGAACTATGGCTACACCTTC. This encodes CASSISHDRNYGYTF. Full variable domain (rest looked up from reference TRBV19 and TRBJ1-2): DGGITQSPKYLFRKEGQNVTLSCEQNLNHDAMYWYRQDPGQGLRLIYYSQIVNDFQKGDIAEGYSVSREKKESFPLTVTSAQKNPTAFYLCASSISHDRNYGYTFGSGTRLTVV.

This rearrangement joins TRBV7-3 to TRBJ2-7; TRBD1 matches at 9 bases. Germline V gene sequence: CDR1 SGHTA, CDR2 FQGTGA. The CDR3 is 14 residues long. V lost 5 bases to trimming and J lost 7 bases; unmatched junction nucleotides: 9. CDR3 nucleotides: TGTGCCAGCAGCCCAAACACAGGGGGCGGGGAGCAGTACTTC. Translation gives CASSPNTGGGEQYF.

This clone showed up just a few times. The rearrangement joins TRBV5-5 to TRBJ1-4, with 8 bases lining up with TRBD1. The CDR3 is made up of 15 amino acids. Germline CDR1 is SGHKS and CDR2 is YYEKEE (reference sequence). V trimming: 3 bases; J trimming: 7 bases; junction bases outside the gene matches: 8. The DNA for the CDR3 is TGTGCCAGCAGCTCACTACAGGGGGAGGTTGAAAAACTGTTTTTT. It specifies CASSSLQGEVEKLFF.

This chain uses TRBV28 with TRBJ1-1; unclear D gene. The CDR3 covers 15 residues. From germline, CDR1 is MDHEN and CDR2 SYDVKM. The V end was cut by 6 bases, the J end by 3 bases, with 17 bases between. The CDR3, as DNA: TGTGCCAGCAGCCTTTGGGAGGGAGGCGACACTGAAGCTTTCTTT. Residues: CASSLWEGGDTEAFF.